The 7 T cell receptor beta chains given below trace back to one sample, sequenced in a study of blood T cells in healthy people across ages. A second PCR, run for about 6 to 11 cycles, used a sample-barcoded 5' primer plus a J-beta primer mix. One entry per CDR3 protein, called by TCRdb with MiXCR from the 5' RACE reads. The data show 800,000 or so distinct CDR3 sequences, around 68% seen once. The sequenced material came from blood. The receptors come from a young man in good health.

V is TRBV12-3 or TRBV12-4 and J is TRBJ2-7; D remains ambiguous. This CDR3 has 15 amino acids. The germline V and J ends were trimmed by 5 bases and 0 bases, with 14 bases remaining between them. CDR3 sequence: CASSPNRVLSYEQYF. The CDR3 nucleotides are TGTGCCAGCAGTCCCAACCGGGTCCTCTCCTACGAGCAGTACTTC.

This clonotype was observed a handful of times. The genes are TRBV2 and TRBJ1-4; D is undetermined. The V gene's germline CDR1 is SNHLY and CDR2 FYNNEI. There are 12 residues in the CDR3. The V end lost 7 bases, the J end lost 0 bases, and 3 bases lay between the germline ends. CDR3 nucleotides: TGTGCCAGCACGCCAACTAATGAAAAACTGTTTTTT. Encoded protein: CASTPTNEKLFF.

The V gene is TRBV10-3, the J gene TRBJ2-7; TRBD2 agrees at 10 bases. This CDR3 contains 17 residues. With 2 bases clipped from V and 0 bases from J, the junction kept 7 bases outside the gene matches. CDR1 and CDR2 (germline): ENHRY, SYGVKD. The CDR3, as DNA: TGTGCCATCAGTGAGCGTGGACTAGCGGTTAGCTCCTACGAGCAGTACTTC. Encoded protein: CAISERGLAVSSYEQYF.

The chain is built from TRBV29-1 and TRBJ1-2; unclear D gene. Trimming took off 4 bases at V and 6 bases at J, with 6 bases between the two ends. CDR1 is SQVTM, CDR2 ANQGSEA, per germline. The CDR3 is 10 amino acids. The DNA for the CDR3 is TGCAGCGTTGTTCAAAATGGCTACACCTTC. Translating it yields CSVVQNGYTF.

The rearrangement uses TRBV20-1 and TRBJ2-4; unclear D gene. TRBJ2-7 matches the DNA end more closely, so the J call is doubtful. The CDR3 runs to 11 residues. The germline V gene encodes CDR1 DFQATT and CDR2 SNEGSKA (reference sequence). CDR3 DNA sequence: TGCAGTGCTTGGCTCCCCGCCGAGCAGTACTTC. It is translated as CSAWLPAEQYF.

The CDR3 here is CASSPVGRGYGYTF. CDR3 nucleotides: TGTGCCAGCAGCCCCGTTGGACGGGGTTATGGCTACACCTTC. The J gene is TRBJ1-2, the V gene TRBV3-1; no clear D. In germline, CDR1 is LGHDT, CDR2 YNNKEL (reference sequence). CDR3 length: 14 residues. Trimming pared 4 bases from V and 5 bases from J, leaving 14 bases between.

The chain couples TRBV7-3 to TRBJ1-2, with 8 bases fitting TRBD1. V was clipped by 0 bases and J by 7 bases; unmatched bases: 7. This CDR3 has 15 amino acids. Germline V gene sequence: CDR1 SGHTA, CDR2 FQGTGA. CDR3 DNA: TGTGCCAGCAGCTTAACAGGGCCAGGGGGCTCTGGCTACACCTTC. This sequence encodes CASSLTGPGGSGYTF.